A selection of T cell receptor beta chains follows, all from one sample in a study of T cell responses to AZD1222 COVID-19 vaccine. This table comes from immunoSEQ multiplex PCR, and its TCRdb copy is limited to in-frame clones, with some not included. The sample records around 120,000 clones, 90% to 95% being singletons. The starting material was peripheral blood, obtained on day 0 of AZD1222 vaccination. These receptors were taken from an adult in good health. CDR3s include the opening cysteine and the closing phenylalanine or tryptophan. D genes are given only for firm matches. The size of a clone is reported for some rows only, either as once, few or many, or as a class for expanded clones.

clone size: .; D gene: .; V gene: TRBV6-5; J gene: TRBJ2-1; CDR3 DNA: TGTGCCAGCAGAGACCCCGATTCCTACAATGAGCAGTTCTTC; CDR3 protein: CASRDPDSYNEQFF
clone size: .; D gene: .; V gene: TRBV30; J gene: TRBJ1-4; CDR3 DNA: TGTGCCTGGAGCGAAGGAGCGAAGAAACTGTTTTTT; CDR3 protein: CAWSEGAKKLFF
clone size: .; D gene: .; V gene: TRBV5-1; J gene: TRBJ2-7; CDR3 DNA: TGCGCCAGCAGCTTGGTGGGCAGAGGTTACGAGCAGTACTTC; CDR3 protein: CASSLVGRGYEQYF
clone size: .; D gene: .; V gene: TRBV7-9; J gene: TRBJ2-6; CDR3 DNA: TGTGCCAGCAGCTCGACACTTGGGGCCAACGTCCTGACTTTC; CDR3 protein: CASSSTLGANVLTF
clone size: .; D gene: .; V gene: TRBV7-3; J gene: TRBJ2-5; CDR3 DNA: TGTGCCAGCAGCCCTACAGGGCTCCAAGAGACCCAGTACTTC; CDR3 protein: CASSPTGLQETQYF
clone size: .; D gene: TRBD1; V gene: TRBV24-1; J gene: TRBJ2-5; CDR3 DNA: TGTGCCACCAGTGATGTCGGGACAGGGGGGGAGACCCAGTACTTC; CDR3 protein: CATSDVGTGGETQYF
clone size: .; D gene: .; V gene: TRBV6-2/TRBV6-3; J gene: TRBJ2-7; CDR3 DNA: TGTGCCAGCAGTTACGGGGCGGGTTTCAGGGACGAGCAGTACTTC; CDR3 protein: CASSYGAGFRDEQYF
clone size: .; D gene: TRBD2; V gene: TRBV7-2; J gene: TRBJ2-3; CDR3 DNA: TGTGCCAGCAGCCCAGGACTAGCCGCAGATACGCAGTATTTT; CDR3 protein: CASSPGLAADTQYF
clone size: once; D gene: .; V gene: TRBV10-3; J gene: TRBJ2-2; CDR3 DNA: TGTGCCATTTCCCCCCTAACTAGCTCCGGGGAGCTGTTTTTT; CDR3 protein: CAISPLTSSGELFF
clone size: .; D gene: .; V gene: TRBV12-3/TRBV12-4; J gene: TRBJ2-7; CDR3 DNA: TGTGCCAGCAGTCCCTCCACCGAGCAGTACTTC; CDR3 protein: CASSPSTEQYF
clone size: .; D gene: .; V gene: TRBV3-1/TRBV3-2; J gene: TRBJ2-7; CDR3 DNA: TGTGCCAGCAGCCAGGGTCTTTACTACGAGCAGTACTTC; CDR3 protein: CASSQGLYYEQYF
clone size: once; D gene: .; V gene: TRBV6-2/TRBV6-3; J gene: TRBJ1-1; CDR3 DNA: TGTGCCAGCAGTTACTCTCCGGGCACTGAAGCTTTCTTT; CDR3 protein: CASSYSPGTEAFF
clone size: .; D gene: .; V gene: TRBV7-9; J gene: TRBJ2-7; CDR3 DNA: TGTGCCAGCAGCTTATCTAGGACCAAATACGAGCAGTACTTC; CDR3 protein: CASSLSRTKYEQYF
clone size: once; D gene: .; V gene: TRBV7-2; J gene: TRBJ1-5; CDR3 DNA: TGTGCCAGCAGCTCAGAGGGTTTTAGCAATCAGCCCCAGCATTTT; CDR3 protein: CASSSEGFSNQPQHF
clone size: .; D gene: .; V gene: TRBV4-1; J gene: TRBJ1-2; CDR3 DNA: TGCGCCAGCAGCCCCCAAAGGGGGGAGGGCTATGGCTACACCTTC; CDR3 protein: CASSPQRGEGYGYTF
clone size: .; D gene: .; V gene: TRBV27; J gene: TRBJ2-1; CDR3 DNA: TGTGCCAGCAGTTTCCGAGGGAGTGATGAGCAGTTCTTC; CDR3 protein: CASSFRGSDEQFF
clone size: .; D gene: .; V gene: TRBV18; J gene: TRBJ2-1; CDR3 DNA: TGTGCCAGCTCTTATAGCAGTAGCTCCTACAATGAGCAGTTCTTC; CDR3 protein: CASSYSSSSYNEQFF
clone size: .; D gene: .; V gene: TRBV19; J gene: TRBJ2-7; CDR3 DNA: TGTGCCAGTAACCCACGGGGCTCCTACGAGCAGTACTTC; CDR3 protein: CASNPRGSYEQYF
clone size: .; D gene: .; V gene: TRBV9; J gene: TRBJ2-7; CDR3 DNA: TGTGCCAGCGGTAGCGGTTTACGGGAGCAGTACTTC; CDR3 protein: CASGSGLREQYF
clone size: .; D gene: .; V gene: TRBV18; J gene: TRBJ2-3; CDR3 DNA: TGTGCCACCTCAGGGGGAGGAGTCACAGATACGCAGTATTTT; CDR3 protein: CATSGGGVTDTQYF
clone size: .; D gene: .; V gene: TRBV16; J gene: TRBJ1-2; CDR3 DNA: TGTGCCAGCAACCGAGGCGGGGGGGCTGGCTATGGCTACACCTTC; CDR3 protein: CASNRGGGAGYGYTF
clone size: .; D gene: TRBD2; V gene: TRBV18; J gene: TRBJ2-2; CDR3 DNA: TGTGCCAGCTCAACAGCGGGAGGGCCAGCCGGGGAGCTGTTTTTT; CDR3 protein: CASSTAGGPAGELFF